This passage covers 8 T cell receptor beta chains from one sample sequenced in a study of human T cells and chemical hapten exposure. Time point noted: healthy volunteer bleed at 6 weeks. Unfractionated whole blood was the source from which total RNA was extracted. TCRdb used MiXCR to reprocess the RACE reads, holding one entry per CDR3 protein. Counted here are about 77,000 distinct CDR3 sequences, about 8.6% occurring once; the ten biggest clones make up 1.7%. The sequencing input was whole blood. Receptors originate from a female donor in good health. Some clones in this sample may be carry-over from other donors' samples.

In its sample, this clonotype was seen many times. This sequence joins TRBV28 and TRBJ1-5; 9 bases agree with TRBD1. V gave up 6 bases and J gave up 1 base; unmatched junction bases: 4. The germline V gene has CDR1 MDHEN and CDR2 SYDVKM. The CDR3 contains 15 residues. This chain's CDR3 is CASSRDRGSNQPQHF. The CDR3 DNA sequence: TGTGCCAGCAGCCGCGACAGGGGGAGCAATCAGCCCCAGCATTTT.

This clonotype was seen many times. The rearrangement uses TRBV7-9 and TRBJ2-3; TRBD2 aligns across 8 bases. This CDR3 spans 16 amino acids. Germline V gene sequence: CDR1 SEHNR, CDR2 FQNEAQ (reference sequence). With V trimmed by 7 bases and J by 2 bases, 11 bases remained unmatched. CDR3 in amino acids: CASKGLVAGTTDTQYF. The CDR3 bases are TGTGCCAGCAAGGGGTTGGTAGCGGGGACCACAGATACGCAGTATTTT. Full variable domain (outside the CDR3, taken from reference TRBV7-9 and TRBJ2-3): DTGVSQNPRHKITKRGQNVTFRCDPISEHNRLYWYRQTLGQGPEFLTYFQNEAQLEKSRLLSDRFSAERPKGSFSTLEIQRTEQGDSAMYLCASKGLVAGTTDTQYFGPGTRLTVL.

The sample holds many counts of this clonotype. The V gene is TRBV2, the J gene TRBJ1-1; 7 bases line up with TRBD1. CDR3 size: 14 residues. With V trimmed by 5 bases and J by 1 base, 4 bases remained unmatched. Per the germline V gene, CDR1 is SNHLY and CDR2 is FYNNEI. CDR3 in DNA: TGTGCCAGCAGTTCCCGGGACAGGAACACTGAAGCTTTCTTT. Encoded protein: CASSSRDRNTEAFF.

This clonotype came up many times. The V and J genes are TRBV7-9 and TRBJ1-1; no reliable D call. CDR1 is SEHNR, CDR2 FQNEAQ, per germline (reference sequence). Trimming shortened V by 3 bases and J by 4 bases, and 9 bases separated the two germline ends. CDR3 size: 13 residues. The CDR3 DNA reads TGTGCCAGCAGCTTTACCACGGGCACTGAAGCTTTCTTT. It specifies CASSFTTGTEAFF.

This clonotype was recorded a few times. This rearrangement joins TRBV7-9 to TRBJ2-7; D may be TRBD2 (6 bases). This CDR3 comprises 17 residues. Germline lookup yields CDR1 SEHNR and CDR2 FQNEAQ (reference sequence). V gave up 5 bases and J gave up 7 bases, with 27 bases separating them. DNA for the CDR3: TGTGCCAGCAGCCCTCAAGGCTTCGGCAGGCGGCGGGAAGAGCAGTACTTC. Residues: CASSPQGFGRRREEQYF.

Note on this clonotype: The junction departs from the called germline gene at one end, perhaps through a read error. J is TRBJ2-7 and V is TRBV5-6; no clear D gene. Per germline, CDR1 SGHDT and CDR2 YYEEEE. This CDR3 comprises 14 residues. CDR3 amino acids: CVSSLAGISYEQYF. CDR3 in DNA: TGTGTCAGCAGCTTGGCCGGCATCTCCTACGAGCAGTACTTC.

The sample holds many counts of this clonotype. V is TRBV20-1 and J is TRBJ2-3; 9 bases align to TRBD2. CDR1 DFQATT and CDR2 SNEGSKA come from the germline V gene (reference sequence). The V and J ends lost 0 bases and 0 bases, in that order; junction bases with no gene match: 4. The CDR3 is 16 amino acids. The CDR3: CSARDLAGSSTDTQYF. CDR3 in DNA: TGCAGTGCTAGAGATCTAGCGGGGTCCAGCACAGATACGCAGTATTTT.

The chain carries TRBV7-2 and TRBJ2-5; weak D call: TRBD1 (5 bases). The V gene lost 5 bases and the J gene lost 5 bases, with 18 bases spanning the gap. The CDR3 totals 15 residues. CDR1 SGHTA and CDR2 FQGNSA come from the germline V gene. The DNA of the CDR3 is TGTGCCAGCAGCCGAAGCCGGGCCCCAGGGGAGACCCAGTACTTC. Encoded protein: CASSRSRAPGETQYF.